Each of the 12 T cell receptor beta chains below was sequenced from the same sample in a study of cytomegalovirus exposure and HLA in healthy donors (dated by TCRdb to between 2016 and 2019). Library construction relied on the immunoSEQ multiplex PCR assay. For the multiplex PCR, a mixture combining 60 forward primers for TCR Vbeta segments and 13 reverse primers for TCR Jbeta segments was used. The source is immuneACCESS, and TCRdb retained only in-frame sequences with V and J called. Part of the clones is not carried over; for the studies checked, unresolved V genes explain less than half of this, and the remainder is unexplained. The sample has tens of thousands of clones on record, about four fifths of them singletons. The ten largest clonotypes hold roughly 8% of the sample. Sequences were obtained from PBMCs. Receptor source: a man in his late teens or twenties in good health and CMV-seropositive.

The gene calls are TRBV7-6 and TRBJ2-2; a possible D gene is TRBD1 (6 bases). V was cut by 5 bases and J by 4 bases, with 14 bases left in between. In germline, CDR1 is SGHVS, CDR2 FNYEAQ. The CDR3 totals 15 residues. As DNA, the CDR3 is TGTGCCAGCAGCCCCGCCGGGACACCCACCGGGGAGCTGTTTTTT. Encoded protein: CASSPAGTPTGELFF.

The rearrangement joins TRBV2 to TRBJ1-1, with D unresolved. V was shortened by 4 bases and J by 0 bases, with 6 bases between the two germline ends. CDR3 length: 13 amino acids. Germline V gives CDR1 SNHLY, CDR2 FYNNEI. CDR3 DNA sequence: TGTGCCAGCAGTGGAACTATGAACACTGAAGCTTTCTTT. The encoded protein is CASSGTMNTEAFF. Looking up the rest from reference TRBV2 and TRBJ1-1 gives the full variable domain: EPEVTQTPSHQVTQMGQEVILRCVPISNHLYFYWYRQILGQKVEFLVSFYNNEISEKSEIFDDQFSVERPDGSNFTLKIRSTKLEDSAMYFCASSGTMNTEAFFGQGTRLTVV.

V usage is TRBV30 and J usage is TRBJ1-1, with 7 bases identical to TRBD1. CDR3 length equals 12 residues. The junction had 0 bases not matched to a gene; V was cut back by 1 base and J by 4 bases. Per the germline V gene, CDR1 is GTSNPN and CDR2 is SVGIG (reference sequence). The CDR3 coding sequence is TGTGCCTGGAGTGGACAGGGCACTGAAGCTTTCTTT. Amino acid sequence: CAWSGQGTEAFF.

This rearrangement joins TRBV6-5 to TRBJ1-2, with 7 positions matching TRBD1. CDR1 is MNHEY and CDR2 is SVGAGI in the germline V gene. This CDR3 contains 13 residues. With 4 bases clipped from V and 8 bases from J, the junction kept 7 bases outside the gene matches. Here the CDR3 reads CASSSATGQGYTF. In DNA form, the CDR3 reads TGTGCCAGCAGTTCCGCGACAGGGCAGGGCTACACCTTC.

This rearrangement joins TRBV29-1 to TRBJ1-5, with TRBD1 matching 8 bases. The germline V gene encodes CDR1 SQVTM and CDR2 ANQGSEA. The CDR3 runs 12 residues. With V trimmed by 7 bases and J by 5 bases, 4 bases remained unmatched. CDR3 sequence: CSAVTGDQPQHF. As DNA, the CDR3 is TGCAGCGCTGTGACAGGGGATCAGCCCCAGCATTTT.

The CDR3 DNA follows: TGTGCCTGGGGTCCCAGGGGGCGGGATGGCTACACCTTC. Amino acids: CAWGPRGRDGYTF. The chain is built from TRBV30 and TRBJ1-2, with 8 bases fitting TRBD1. CDR1 is GTSNPN and CDR2 is SVGIG in the germline V gene (reference sequence). The J segment lost 6 bases and the V segment lost 5 bases, leaving 8 bases of the junction unmatched. The CDR3 is made up of 13 amino acids.

This chain joins TRBV6-6 and TRBJ2-1; D unclear. From germline, CDR1 is MNHNY and CDR2 SVGAGI (reference sequence). V was trimmed by 6 bases and J by 6 bases, leaving 9 bases between them. The length of the CDR3 is 12 residues. CDR3 amino acids: CASRLELNEQFF. Written as DNA, the CDR3 is TGTGCCAGCAGACTCGAACTCAATGAGCAGTTCTTC.

V gene TRBV30 combines with J gene TRBJ1-5; D gene unclear. This CDR3 has 16 amino acids. Germline V gives CDR1 GTSNPN, CDR2 SVGIG (reference sequence). Deletions cut 0 bases from V and 0 bases from J, with 12 bases between. Written as DNA, the CDR3 is TGTGCCTGGAGTGTGGGAGGGCCTTCTAGCAATCAGCCCCAGCATTTT. Translated, it gives CAWSVGGPSSNQPQHF.

The V and J genes are TRBV7-6 and TRBJ1-1; 7 bases line up with TRBD1. The germline CDR1 and CDR2 sequences are SGHVS and FNYEAQ. The ends lost 5 bases at V and 5 bases at J; junction bases unmatched: 8. The CDR3 length is 14 residues. CDR3 sequence (DNA): TGTGCCAGCAGCCCCGGGCAGGGGGAGACTGAAGCTTTCTTT. Its translation is CASSPGQGETEAFF.

This clone appeared once. This rearrangement joins TRBV11-3 to TRBJ1-1, with D perhaps TRBD1 (6 bases). V lost 2 bases, J lost 6 bases, and 10 bases lay in between. The CDR3 totals 13 residues. CDR1 is SGHNT, CDR2 YENEEA, per germline. CDR3 region: CASSLRQGSEAFF. The CDR3 nucleotides read TGTGCCAGCAGCTTACGTCAGGGGTCTGAAGCTTTCTTT.

In its sample, this clone was seen a few times. The chain is built from TRBV5-4 and TRBJ2-7; the match to TRBD1 covers 7 bases. This CDR3 has 15 amino acids. The J segment lost 0 bases and the V segment lost 2 bases, leaving 5 bases of the junction unmatched. Germline CDR1 is SGHNT and CDR2 is YYREEE (reference sequence). CDR3 sequence: CASSFGTESSYEQYF. The CDR3 region has the DNA TGTGCCAGCAGCTTCGGGACAGAGAGCTCCTACGAGCAGTACTTC.

This chain joins TRBV7-2 and TRBJ2-1; 10 bases agree with TRBD1. The germline CDR1 and CDR2 sequences are SGHTA and FQGNSA. This CDR3 region has 17 residues. Trimming took 2 bases from V and 9 from J; bases not matched to a gene: 13. The CDR3 loop reads CASSLRGAVGQGVEQFF. As DNA, the CDR3 is TGTGCCAGCAGCTTAAGGGGTGCGGTCGGACAGGGGGTTGAGCAGTTCTTC.